This TCR beta chain came from a study of blood T cell repertoires in COVID-19. Study at large: In each case, the material was cDNA or gDNA derived from T cells, B-cell-depleted T cells, or PBMCs.

TCRdb keeps only in-frame clones here, not all; method: immunoSEQ multiplex PCR. The sample consists of 250,000 to 350,000 clones, 90% of them appearing once. CDR1 and CDR2 from the germline V gene are SGHNT and YYREEE (reference sequence). The CDR3 is made up of 14 amino acids. V shed 0 bases and J shed 2 bases, with 9 bases lying between them. This TCR was sampled from a woman in her twenties or thirties with COVID-19, enrolled during active disease. The chain combines TRBV5-4 with TRBJ2-7, with D possibly being TRBD2 (6 bases). The specimen was peripheral blood. CDR3 coding DNA: TGTGCCAGCAGCTTGGGAGGGACTGCCTACGAGCAGTACTTC. Its protein is CASSLGGTAYEQYF.